The sequence of this T cell receptor beta chain was determined in a study of T cells in Graves' hyperthyroidism and ophthalmopathy. Study observations and caveats: The majority of expanded thyroid clonotypes above 0.001 also appeared in blood. Before onset, by a median of around six months, the model predicted ophthalmopathy.

Pregnant or lactating patients were excluded, as were those with uncontrolled infection or other autoimmune disease. Regions amplified from RNA transcripts were the TCR beta CDR3 regions. First-round RT-PCR with HTBI primers amplified the TCR CDR3 region. TCRdb reanalysed the multiplex PCR reads using MiXCR and keeps one entry per CDR3 protein. The table has about 200,000 distinct CDR3 sequences, about 18% seen once. CDR3 length: 14 residues. Germline V gene sequence: CDR1 SGHRS, CDR2 YFSETQ. V was pared by 6 bases and J by 4 bases, with 5 bases of the junction left unmatched. At least ten counts were recorded for this clonotype. Antigen specificity is unknown.

Material: blood. The TCR was taken from a man in his forties with Graves' hyperthyroidism. The V call is TRBV5-1, the J call TRBJ2-3; 10 positions match TRBD2. Here the CDR3 DNA reads TGCGCCAGCATGACGAGCGGGGGGGCAGATACGCAGTATTTT. This gives the protein CASMTSGGADTQYF. The complete variable domain, with remaining parts taken from reference TRBV5-1 and TRBJ2-3, reads KAGVTQTPRYLIKTRGQQVTLSCSPISGHRSVSWYQQTPGQGLQFLFEYFSETQRNKGNFPGRFSGRQFSNSRSEMNVSTLELGDSALYLCASMTSGGADTQYFGPGTRLTVL.